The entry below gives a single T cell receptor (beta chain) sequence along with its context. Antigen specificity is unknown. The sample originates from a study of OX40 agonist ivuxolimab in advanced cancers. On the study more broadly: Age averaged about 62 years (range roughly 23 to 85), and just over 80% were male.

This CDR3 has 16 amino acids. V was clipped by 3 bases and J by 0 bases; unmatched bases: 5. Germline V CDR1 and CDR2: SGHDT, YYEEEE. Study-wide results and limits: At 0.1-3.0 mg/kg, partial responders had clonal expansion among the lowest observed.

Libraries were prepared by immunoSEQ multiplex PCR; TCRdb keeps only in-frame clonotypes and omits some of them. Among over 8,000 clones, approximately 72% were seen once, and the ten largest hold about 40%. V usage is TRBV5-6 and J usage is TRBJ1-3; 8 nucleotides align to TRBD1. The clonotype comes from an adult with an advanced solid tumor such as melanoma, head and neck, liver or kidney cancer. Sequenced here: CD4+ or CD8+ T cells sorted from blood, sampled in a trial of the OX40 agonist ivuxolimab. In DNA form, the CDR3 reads TGTGCCAGCAGCTGGGACAGGACATTCTCTGGAAACACCATATATTTT. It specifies CASSWDRTFSGNTIYF.